This T cell receptor (beta chain) derives from a study of OX40 agonist ivuxolimab in advanced cancers. Study context: Melanoma, hepatocellular carcinoma, head and neck or renal cell cancer occurred in dose-escalation patients. Three patients had partial responses: one hepatocellular carcinoma, two cutaneous melanoma.

Notes on this clone: The same CDR3 arises from other DNA sequences in this sample as well.

This CDR3 comprises 12 residues. Trimming cost V 6 bases and J 4 bases, with 9 bases left between them. From germline, CDR1 is SNHLY and CDR2 FYNNEI. This table comes from immunoSEQ multiplex PCR, and its TCRdb copy is limited to in-frame clones, with some not included. The data contain fewer than 85,000 clones, 85% to 90% of them singletons. Here the sequenced sample was CD4+ or CD8+ T cells sorted from blood, taken in a trial of the OX40 agonist ivuxolimab. The genes are TRBV2 and TRBJ1-2; maybe TRBD1 (5 bases). The receptor was isolated from an adult with an advanced solid tumor such as melanoma, head and neck, liver or kidney cancer. The CDR3 here is CASRGTAYGYTF. In DNA form, the CDR3 reads TGTGCCAGCAGGGGGACGGCCTATGGCTACACCTTC.